These 3 T cell receptor beta chains were sequenced from one sample in a study of T cell responses to AZD1222 COVID-19 vaccine. Measured with immunoSEQ multiplex PCR; TCRdb has only the in-frame clones, and not every one. The sample carries about 180,000 clones, about 93% recorded once. The sequencing used peripheral blood, collected 28 days after the second AZD1222 dose. The receptors come from an adult who received the AZD1222 COVID-19 vaccine.

V gene TRBV6-5 combines with J gene TRBJ2-7; possibly TRBD1 or TRBD2 for D (5 bases each). Germline V gives CDR1 MNHEY, CDR2 SVGAGI. V was clipped by 8 bases and J by 0 bases, with 11 bases between them. The CDR3 length is 13 residues. CDR3 protein: CASARGVSYEQYF. CDR3 nucleotides: TGTGCCAGCGCACGAGGGGTCTCCTACGAGCAGTACTTC.

The chain couples TRBV7-8 to TRBJ1-2; D call uncertain. Germline V lookup: CDR1 SGHVS, CDR2 FQNEAQ. V was clipped by 4 bases and J by 1 base, with 4 bases between them. The CDR3 consists of 12 residues. The chain's CDR3 is CASSSDNYGYTF. The CDR3 DNA reads TGTGCCAGCAGCTCCGATAACTATGGCTACACCTTC.

The chain recombines TRBV9 with TRBJ1-5, with D tentatively TRBD1 (6 bases). The V end lost 2 bases, the J end lost 5 bases, and 14 bases lay between the germline ends. Germline CDR1 and CDR2: SGDLS and YYNGEE. CDR3 size: 15 residues. The DNA of the CDR3 is TGTGCCAGCAGCGTGACGGGGGCATTAGATCAGCCCCAGCATTTT. Translating gives CASSVTGALDQPQHF.